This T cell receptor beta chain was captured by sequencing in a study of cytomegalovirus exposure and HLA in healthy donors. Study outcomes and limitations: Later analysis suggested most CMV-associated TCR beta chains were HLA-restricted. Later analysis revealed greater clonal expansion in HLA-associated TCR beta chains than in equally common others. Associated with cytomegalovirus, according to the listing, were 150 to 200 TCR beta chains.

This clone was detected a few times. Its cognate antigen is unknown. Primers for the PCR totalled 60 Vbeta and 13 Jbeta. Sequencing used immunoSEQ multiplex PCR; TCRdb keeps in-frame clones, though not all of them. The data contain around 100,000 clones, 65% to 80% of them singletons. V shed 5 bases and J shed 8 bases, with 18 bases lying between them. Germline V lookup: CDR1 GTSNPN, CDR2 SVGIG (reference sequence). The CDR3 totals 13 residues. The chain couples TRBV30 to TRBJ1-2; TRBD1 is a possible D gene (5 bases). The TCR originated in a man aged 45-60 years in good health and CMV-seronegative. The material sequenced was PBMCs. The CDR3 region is CAWGIGGPGGYTF. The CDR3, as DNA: TGTGCCTGGGGGATCGGGGGTCCCGGGGGCTACACCTTC.